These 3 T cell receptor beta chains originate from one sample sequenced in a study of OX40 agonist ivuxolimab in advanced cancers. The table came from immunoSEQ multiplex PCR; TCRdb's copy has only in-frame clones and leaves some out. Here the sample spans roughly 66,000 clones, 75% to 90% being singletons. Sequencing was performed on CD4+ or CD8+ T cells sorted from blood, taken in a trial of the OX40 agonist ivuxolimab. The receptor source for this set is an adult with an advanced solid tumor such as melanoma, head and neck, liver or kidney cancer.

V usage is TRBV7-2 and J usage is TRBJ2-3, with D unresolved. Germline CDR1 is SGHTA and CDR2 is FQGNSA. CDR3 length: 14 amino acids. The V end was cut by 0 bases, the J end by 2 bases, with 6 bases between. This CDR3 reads CASSLAGTTDTQYF. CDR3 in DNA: TGTGCCAGCAGCTTAGCGGGAACCACAGATACGCAGTATTTT.

CDR3 residues: CASSEGSTEAFF. DNA of the CDR3: TGTGCCAGCAGTGAAGGGAGCACTGAAGCTTTCTTT. This rearrangement joins TRBV2 to TRBJ1-1, with D unresolved. V shed 1 base and J shed 4 bases, with 4 bases lying between them. Germline V CDR1 and CDR2: SNHLY, FYNNEI. The CDR3 covers 12 residues. Full variable domain (outside the CDR3, taken from reference TRBV2 and TRBJ1-1): EPEVTQTPSHQVTQMGQEVILRCVPISNHLYFYWYRQILGQKVEFLVSFYNNEISEKSEIFDDQFSVERPDGSNFTLKIRSTKLEDSAMYFCASSEGSTEAFFGQGTRLTVV.

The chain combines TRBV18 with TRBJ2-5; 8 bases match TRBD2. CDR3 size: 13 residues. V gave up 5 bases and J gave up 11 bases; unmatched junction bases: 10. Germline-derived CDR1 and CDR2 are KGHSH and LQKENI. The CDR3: CASSSGLAREQYF. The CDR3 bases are TGTGCCAGCTCATCAGGACTAGCAAGGGAGCAGTACTTC.